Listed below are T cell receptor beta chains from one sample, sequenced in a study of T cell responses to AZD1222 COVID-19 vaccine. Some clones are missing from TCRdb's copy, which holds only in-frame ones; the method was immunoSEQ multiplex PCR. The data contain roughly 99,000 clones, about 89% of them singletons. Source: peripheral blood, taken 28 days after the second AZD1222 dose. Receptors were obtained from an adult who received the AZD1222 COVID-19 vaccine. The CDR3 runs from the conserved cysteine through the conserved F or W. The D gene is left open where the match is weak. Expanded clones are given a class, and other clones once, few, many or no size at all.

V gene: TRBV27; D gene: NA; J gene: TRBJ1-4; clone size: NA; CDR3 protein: CASSSGGLELFF; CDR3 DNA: TGTGCCAGCAGTTCCGGAGGCCTGGAACTGTTTTTT
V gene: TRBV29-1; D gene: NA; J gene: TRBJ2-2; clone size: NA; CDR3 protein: CSGGGTNTGELFF; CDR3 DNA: TGCAGCGGTGGAGGGACGAACACCGGGGAGCTGTTTTTT
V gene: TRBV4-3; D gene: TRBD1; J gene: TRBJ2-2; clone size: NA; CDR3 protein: CASSQDRWDRGTGELFF; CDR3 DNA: TGCGCCAGCAGCCAAGATCGGTGGGACAGGGGGACCGGGGAGCTGTTTTTT
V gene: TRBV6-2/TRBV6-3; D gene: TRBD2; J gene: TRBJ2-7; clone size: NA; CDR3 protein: CASSSRLTSGPYEQYF; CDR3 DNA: TGTGCCAGCAGCTCTCGCCTTACTAGCGGGCCTTACGAGCAGTACTTC
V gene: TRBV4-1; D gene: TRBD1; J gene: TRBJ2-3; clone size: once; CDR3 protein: CASSLRQGANHGDTQYF; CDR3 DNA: TGCGCCAGCAGCCTAAGACAGGGGGCTAATCATGGAGATACGCAGTATTTT
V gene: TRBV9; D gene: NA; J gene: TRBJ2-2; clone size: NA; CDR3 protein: CASSPGRGKNTGELFF; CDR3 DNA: TGTGCCAGCAGCCCAGGGAGGGGGAAGAACACCGGGGAGCTGTTTTTT
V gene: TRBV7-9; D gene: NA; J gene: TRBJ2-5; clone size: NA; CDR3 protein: CASSLTETQYF; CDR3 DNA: TGTGCCAGCAGCTTAACAGAGACCCAGTACTTC
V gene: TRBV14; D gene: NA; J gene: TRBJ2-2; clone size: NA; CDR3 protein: CASSSRGIVLSGELFF; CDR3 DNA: TGTGCCAGCAGCTCAAGAGGAATAGTTCTCTCCGGGGAGCTGTTTTTT
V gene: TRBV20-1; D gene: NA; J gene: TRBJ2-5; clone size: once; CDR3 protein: CSPRGGKTQYF; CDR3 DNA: TGCAGTCCCCGCGGGGGCAAGACCCAGTACTTC
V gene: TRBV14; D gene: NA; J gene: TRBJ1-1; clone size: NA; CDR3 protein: CASSQQRSTEAFF; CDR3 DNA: TGTGCCAGCAGCCAACAGCGAAGCACTGAAGCTTTCTTT
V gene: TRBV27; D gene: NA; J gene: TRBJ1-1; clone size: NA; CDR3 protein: CASSLYVYHTEAFF; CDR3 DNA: TGTGCCAGCAGTTTATATGTGTATCACACTGAAGCTTTCTTT
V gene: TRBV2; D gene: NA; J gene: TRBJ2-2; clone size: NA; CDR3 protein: CASSEARRNTGELFF; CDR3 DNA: TGTGCCAGCAGTGAAGCGCGAAGAAACACCGGGGAGCTGTTTTTT
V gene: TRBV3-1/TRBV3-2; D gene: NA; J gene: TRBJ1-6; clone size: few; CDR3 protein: CASSTRQVYNSPLHF; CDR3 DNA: TGTGCCAGCAGCACCAGACAGGTCTATAATTCACCCCTCCACTTT
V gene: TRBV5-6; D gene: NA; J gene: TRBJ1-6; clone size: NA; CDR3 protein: CASSSWTRNSPLHF; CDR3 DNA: TGTGCCAGCAGCTCCTGGACAAGGAATTCACCCCTCCACTTT
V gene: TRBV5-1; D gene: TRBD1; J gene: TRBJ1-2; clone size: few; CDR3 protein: CASSLGDRGTYGYTF; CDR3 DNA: TGCGCCAGCAGCTTGGGGGACAGGGGGACCTATGGCTACACCTTC
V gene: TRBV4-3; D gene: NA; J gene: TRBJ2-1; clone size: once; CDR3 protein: CASSQARSPGEQFF; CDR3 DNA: TGCGCCAGCAGCCAAGCCAGGTCCCCTGGTGAGCAGTTCTTC
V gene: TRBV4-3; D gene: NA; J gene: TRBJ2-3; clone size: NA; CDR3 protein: CASSQERSTDTQYF; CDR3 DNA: TGCGCCAGCAGCCAAGAGAGAAGCACAGATACGCAGTATTTT
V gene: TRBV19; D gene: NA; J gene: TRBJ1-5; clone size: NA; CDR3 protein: CASSILSGSPQHF; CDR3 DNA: TGTGCCAGTAGTATCCTTTCGGGTTCGCCCCAGCATTTT
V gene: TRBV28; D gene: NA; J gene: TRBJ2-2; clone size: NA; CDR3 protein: CASSLLGGNTGELFF; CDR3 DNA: TGTGCCAGCAGTTTATTGGGGGGAAACACCGGGGAGCTGTTTTTT
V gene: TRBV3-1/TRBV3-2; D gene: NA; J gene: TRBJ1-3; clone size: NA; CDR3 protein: CASSQGASSGNTIYF; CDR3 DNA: TGTGCCAGCAGCCAAGGCGCGAGCTCTGGAAACACCATATATTTT
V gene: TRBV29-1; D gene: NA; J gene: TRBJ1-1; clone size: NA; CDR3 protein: CSVVGVLPNTEAFF; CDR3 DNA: TGCAGCGTTGTAGGGGTTTTACCGAACACTGAAGCTTTCTTT
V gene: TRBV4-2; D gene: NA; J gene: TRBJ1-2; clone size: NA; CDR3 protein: CASSQDRGGKGGYTF; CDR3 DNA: TGTGCCAGCAGCCAAGATCGCGGAGGAAAAGGTGGCTACACCTTC
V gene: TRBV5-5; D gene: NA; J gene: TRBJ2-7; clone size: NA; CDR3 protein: CASSSWGSSYEQYF; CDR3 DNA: TGTGCCAGCAGCTCGTGGGGGAGCTCCTACGAGCAGTACTTC
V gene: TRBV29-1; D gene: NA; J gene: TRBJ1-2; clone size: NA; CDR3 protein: CSVEDQDKYGYTF; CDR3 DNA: TGCAGCGTTGAAGATCAAGACAAATATGGCTACACCTTC
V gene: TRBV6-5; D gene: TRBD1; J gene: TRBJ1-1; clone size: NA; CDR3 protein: CASSRGQGRTEAFF; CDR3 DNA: TGTGCCAGCAGTCGGGGACAGGGAAGGACTGAAGCTTTCTTT
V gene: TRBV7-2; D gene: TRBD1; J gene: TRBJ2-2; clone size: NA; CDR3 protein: CASSADRVGTGELFF; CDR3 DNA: TGTGCCAGCAGCGCGGACAGGGTCGGCACCGGGGAGCTGTTTTTT
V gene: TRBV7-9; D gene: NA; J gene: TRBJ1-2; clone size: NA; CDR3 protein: CASSLETADGYTF; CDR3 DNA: TGTGCCAGCAGCTTAGAAACAGCTGATGGCTACACCTTC
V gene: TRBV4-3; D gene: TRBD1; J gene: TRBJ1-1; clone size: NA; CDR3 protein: CASSQDRVWRGRRGNTEAFF; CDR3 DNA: TGCGCCAGCAGCCAAGATCGAGTATGGAGGGGGCGTCGGGGGAACACTGAAGCTTTCTTT
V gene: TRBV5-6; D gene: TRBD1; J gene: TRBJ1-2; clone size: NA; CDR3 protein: CASRGTESNYGYTF; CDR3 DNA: TGTGCCAGCAGAGGGACAGAATCTAACTATGGCTACACCTTC
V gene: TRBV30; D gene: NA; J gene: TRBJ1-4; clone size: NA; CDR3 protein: CAWSGGTKGEKLFF; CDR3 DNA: TGTGCCTGGAGTGGAGGGACAAAGGGCGAAAAACTGTTTTTT
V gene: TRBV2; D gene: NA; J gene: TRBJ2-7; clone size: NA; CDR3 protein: CASTLGSPYEQYF; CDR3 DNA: TGTGCCAGCACCCTAGGGTCTCCCTACGAGCAGTACTTC
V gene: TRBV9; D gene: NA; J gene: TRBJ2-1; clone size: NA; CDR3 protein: CASSVESSEDEQFF; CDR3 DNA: TGTGCCAGCAGCGTAGAGAGTAGCGAGGATGAGCAGTTCTTC
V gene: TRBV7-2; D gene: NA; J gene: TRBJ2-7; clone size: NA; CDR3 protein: CASSLQGSSYEQYF; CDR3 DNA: TGTGCCAGCAGCCTCCAAGGGAGCTCCTACGAGCAGTACTTC
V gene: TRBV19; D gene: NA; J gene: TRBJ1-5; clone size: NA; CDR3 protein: CASSLTGFQPQHF; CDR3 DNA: TGTGCCAGTAGTCTGACAGGCTTTCAGCCCCAGCATTTT
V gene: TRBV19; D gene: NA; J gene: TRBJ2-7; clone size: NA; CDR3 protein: CASSGWTGVPFSEQYF; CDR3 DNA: TGTGCCAGTAGTGGGTGGACCGGCGTCCCCTTTTCAGAGCAGTACTTC
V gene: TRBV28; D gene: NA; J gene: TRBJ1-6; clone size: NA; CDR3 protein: CASSLGDIYNSPLHF; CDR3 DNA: TGTGCCAGCAGTTTAGGGGACATCTATAATTCACCCCTCCACTTT
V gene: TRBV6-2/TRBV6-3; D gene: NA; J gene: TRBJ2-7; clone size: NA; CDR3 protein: CASSVAEGTLSYEQYF; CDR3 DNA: TGTGCCAGCAGCGTAGCGGAAGGAACCCTCTCCTACGAGCAGTACTTC
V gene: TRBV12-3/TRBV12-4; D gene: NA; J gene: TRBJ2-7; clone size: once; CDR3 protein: CASSLGPSYEQYF; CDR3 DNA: TGTGCCAGCAGTTTAGGTCCCAGTTACGAGCAGTACTTC
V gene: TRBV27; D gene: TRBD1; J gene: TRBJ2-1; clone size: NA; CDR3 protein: CASRPGGTGANEQFF; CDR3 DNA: TGTGCCAGCAGACCCGGCGGGACAGGGGCCAATGAGCAGTTCTTC
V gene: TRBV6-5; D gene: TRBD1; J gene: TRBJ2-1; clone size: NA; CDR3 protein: CASSYLDRDEQFF; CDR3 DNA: TGTGCCAGCAGTTACCTAGACAGGGATGAGCAGTTCTTC
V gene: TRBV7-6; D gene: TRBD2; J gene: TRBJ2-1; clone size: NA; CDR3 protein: CASSFLAGELNEQFF; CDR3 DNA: TGTGCCAGCAGCTTTCTAGCGGGAGAGTTAAATGAGCAGTTCTTC
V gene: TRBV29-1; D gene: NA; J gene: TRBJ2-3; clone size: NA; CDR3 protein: CSVVGGHRTTDTQYF; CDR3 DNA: TGCAGCGTTGTCGGCGGGCACCGAACCACAGATACGCAGTATTTT
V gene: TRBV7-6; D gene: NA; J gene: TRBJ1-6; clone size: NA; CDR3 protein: CASSLSGSYNSPLHF; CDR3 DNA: TGTGCCAGCAGCCTCTCCGGCTCCTATAATTCACCCCTCCACTTT
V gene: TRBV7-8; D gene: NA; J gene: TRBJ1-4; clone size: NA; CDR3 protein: CASSLMGSNEKLFF; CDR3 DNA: TGTGCCAGCAGCTTAATGGGGAGCAATGAAAAACTGTTTTTT
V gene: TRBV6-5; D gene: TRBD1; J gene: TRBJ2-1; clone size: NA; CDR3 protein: CASRKTGVEFF; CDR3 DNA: TGTGCCAGCAGAAAGACAGGGGTCGAGTTCTTC
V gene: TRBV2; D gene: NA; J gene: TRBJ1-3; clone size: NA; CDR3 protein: CASREQGFSGNTIYF; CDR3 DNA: TGTGCCAGCAGGGAACAGGGTTTCTCTGGAAACACCATATATTTT
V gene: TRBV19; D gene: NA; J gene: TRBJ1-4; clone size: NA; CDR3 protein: CASQGATNEKLFF; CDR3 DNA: TGTGCCAGTCAGGGAGCAACTAATGAAAAACTGTTTTTT